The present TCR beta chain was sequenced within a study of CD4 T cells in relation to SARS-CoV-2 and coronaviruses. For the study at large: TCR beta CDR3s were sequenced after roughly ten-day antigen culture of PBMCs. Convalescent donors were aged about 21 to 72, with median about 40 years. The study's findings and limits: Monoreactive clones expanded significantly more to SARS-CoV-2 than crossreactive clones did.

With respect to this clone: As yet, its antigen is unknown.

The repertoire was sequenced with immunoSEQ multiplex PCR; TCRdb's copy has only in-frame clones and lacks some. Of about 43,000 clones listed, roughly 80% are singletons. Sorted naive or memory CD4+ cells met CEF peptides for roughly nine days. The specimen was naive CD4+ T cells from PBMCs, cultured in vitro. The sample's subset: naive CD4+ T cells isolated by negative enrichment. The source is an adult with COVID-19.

The CDR3 region is CASSPRTGGQYEQYF. As DNA, the CDR3 is TGTGCCAGCAGCCCTAGGACAGGGGGGCAATACGAGCAGTACTTC. The chain is built from TRBV9 and TRBJ2-7; TRBD1 agrees at 10 bases. Germline CDR1 is SGDLS and CDR2 is YYNGEE. V lost 4 bases and J lost 4; bases outside the gene matches: 8. The CDR3 covers 15 residues.